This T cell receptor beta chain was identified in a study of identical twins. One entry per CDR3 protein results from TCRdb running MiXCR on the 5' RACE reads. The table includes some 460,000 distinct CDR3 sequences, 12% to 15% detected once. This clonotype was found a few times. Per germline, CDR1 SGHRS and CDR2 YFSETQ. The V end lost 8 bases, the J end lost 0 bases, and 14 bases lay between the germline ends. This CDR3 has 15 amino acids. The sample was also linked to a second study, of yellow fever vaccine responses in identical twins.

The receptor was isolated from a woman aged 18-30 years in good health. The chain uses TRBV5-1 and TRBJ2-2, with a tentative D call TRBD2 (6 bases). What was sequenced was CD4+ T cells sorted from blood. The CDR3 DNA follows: TGCGCCAGTCAAATCTCGGGAGCGAACACCGGGGAGCTGTTTTTT. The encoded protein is CASQISGANTGELFF.